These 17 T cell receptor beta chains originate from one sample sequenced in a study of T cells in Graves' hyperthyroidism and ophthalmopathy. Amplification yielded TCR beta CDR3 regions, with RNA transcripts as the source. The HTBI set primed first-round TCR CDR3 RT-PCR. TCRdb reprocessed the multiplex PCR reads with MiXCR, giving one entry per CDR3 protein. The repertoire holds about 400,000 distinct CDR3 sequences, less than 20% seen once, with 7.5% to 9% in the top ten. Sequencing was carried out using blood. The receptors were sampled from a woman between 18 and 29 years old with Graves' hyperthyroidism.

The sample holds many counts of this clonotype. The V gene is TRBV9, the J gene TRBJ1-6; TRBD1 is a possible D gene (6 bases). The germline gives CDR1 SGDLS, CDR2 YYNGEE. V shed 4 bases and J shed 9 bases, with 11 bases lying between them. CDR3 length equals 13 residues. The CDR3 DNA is TGTGCCAGCAGCCTGGACAGTTTTTCACCCCTCCACTTT. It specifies CASSLDSFSPLHF. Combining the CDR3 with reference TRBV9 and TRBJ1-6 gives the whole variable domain DSGVTQTPKHLITATGQRVTLRCSPRSGDLSVYWYQQSLDQGLQFLIQYYNGEERAKGNILERFSAQQFPDLHSELNLSSLELGDSALYFCASSLDSFSPLHFGNGTRLTVT.

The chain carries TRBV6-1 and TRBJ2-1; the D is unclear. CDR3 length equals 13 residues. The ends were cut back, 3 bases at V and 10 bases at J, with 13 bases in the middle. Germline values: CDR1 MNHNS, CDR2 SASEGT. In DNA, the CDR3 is TGTGCCAGCAGTGAGCTCACAGCTAAAGAGCAGTTCTTC. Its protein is CASSELTAKEQFF.

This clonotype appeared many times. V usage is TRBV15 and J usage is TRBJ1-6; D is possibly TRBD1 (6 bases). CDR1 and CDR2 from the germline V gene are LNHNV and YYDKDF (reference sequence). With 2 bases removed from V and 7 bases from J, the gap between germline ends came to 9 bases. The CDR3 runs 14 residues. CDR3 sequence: CATSRQGQNSPLHF. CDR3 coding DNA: TGTGCCACCAGCAGACAGGGGCAGAATTCACCCCTCCACTTT. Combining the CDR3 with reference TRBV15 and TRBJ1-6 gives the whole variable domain DAMVIQNPRYQVTQFGKPVTLSCSQTLNHNVMYWYQQKSSQAPKLLFHYYDKDFNNEADTPDNFQSRRPNTSFCFLDIRSPGLGDTAMYLCATSRQGQNSPLHFGNGTRLTVT.

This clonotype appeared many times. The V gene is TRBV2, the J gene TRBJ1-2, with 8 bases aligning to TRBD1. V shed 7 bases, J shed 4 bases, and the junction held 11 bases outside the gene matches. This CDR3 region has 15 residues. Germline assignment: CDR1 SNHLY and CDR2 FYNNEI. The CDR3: CASKEWDRTGYGYTF. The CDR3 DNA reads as TGTGCCAGCAAAGAGTGGGACAGGACGGGCTATGGCTACACCTTC.

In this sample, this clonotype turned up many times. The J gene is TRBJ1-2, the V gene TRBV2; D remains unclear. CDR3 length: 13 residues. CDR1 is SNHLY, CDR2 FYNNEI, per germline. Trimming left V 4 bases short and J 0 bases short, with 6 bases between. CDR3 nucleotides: TGTGCCAGCAGTGTTAACCCTAACTATGGCTACACCTTC. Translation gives CASSVNPNYGYTF.

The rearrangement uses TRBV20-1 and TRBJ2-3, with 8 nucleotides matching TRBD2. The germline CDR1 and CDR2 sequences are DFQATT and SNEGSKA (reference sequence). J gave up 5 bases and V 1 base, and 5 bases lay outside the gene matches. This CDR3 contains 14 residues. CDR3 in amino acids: CSARAGGPGDTQYF. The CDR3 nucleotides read TGCAGTGCTAGAGCGGGGGGGCCGGGAGATACGCAGTATTTT.

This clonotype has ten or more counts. CDR3 coding DNA: TGTGCCAGCAGCAGGGGACAGAAGATTAATTCACCCCTCCACTTT. It encodes CASSRGQKINSPLHF. The chain carries TRBV9 and TRBJ1-6; 7 nucleotides match TRBD1. J gave up 6 bases and V 4 bases, and 7 bases lay outside the gene matches. CDR3 length: 15 amino acids. Per germline, CDR1 SGDLS and CDR2 YYNGEE. Full variable domain (remainder filled in from reference TRBV9 and TRBJ1-6): DSGVTQTPKHLITATGQRVTLRCSPRSGDLSVYWYQQSLDQGLQFLIQYYNGEERAKGNILERFSAQQFPDLHSELNLSSLELGDSALYFCASSRGQKINSPLHFGNGTRLTVT.

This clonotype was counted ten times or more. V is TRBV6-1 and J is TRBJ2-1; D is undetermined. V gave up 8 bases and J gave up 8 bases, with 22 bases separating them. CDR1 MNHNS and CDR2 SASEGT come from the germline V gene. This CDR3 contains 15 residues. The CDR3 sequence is CASSLGPSSSDEQFF. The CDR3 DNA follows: TGTGCCAGCTCTCTCGGACCCTCTTCGTCGGATGAGCAGTTCTTC.

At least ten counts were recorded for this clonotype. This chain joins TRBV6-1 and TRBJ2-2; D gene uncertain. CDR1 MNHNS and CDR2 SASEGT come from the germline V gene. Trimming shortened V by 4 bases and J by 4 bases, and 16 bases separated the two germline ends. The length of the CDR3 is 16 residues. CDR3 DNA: TGTGCCAGCAGTGTGGGATCGACTGGGCCCACCGGGGAGCTGTTTTTT. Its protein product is CASSVGSTGPTGELFF.

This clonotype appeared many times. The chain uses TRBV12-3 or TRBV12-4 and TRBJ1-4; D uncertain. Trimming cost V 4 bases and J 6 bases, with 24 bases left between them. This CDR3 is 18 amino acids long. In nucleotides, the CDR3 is TGTGCCAGCAGTTCATATCCCTCCCCGGAGGGTACAGATGAAAAACTGTTTTTT. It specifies CASSSYPSPEGTDEKLFF.

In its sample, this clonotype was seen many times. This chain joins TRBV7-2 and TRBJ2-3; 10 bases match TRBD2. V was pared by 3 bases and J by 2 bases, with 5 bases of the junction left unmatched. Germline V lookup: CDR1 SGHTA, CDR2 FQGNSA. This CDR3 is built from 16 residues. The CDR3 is CASSFLAGGPTDTQYF. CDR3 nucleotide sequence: TGTGCCAGCAGCTTCTTAGCGGGGGGACCCACAGATACGCAGTATTTT.

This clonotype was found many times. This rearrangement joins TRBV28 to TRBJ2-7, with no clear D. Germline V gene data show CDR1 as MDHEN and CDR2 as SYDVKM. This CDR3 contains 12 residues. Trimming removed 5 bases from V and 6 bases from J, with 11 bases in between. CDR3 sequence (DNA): TGTGCCAGCAGTCCCCCGCCGGGCGAGCAGTACTTC. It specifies CASSPPPGEQYF.

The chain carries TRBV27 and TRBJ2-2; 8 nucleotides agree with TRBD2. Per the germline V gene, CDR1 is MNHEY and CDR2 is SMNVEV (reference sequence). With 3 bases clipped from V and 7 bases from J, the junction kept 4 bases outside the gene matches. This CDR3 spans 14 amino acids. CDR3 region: CASSLREDHGELFF. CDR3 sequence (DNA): TGTGCCAGCAGTTTGCGGGAGGACCACGGGGAGCTGTTTTTT.

CDR3 coding DNA: TGTGCCAGCAGCTTGACAGGGGTGCCCTACGAGCAGTACTTC. It codes for CASSLTGVPYEQYF. The J gene is TRBJ2-7, the V gene TRBV7-3; 8 bases line up with TRBD1. After removal of 3 bases from V and 2 bases from J, the junction contained 3 bases not matched to a gene. Germline V gives CDR1 SGHTA, CDR2 FQGTGA. The length of the CDR3 is 14 residues.

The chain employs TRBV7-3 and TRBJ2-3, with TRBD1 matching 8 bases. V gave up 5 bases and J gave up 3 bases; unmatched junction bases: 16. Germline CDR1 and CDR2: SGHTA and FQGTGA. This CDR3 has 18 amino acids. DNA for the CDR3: TGTGCCAGCAGCGCCCAAACCGGGACAGGAATCTTAACAGATACGCAGTATTTT. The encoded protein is CASSAQTGTGILTDTQYF.

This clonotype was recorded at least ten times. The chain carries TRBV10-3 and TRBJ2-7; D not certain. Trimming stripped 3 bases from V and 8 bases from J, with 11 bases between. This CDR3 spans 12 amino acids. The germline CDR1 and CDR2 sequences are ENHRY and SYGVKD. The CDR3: CAISERSSKQYF. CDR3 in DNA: TGTGCCATCAGTGAACGGTCATCGAAGCAGTACTTC.

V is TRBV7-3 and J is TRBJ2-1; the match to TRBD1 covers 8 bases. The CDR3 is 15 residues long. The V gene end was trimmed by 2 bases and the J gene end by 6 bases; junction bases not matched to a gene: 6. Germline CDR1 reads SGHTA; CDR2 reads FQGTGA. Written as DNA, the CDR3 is TGTGCCAGCAGCTTATCAGGGGGCGTCGGCAATGAGCAGTTCTTC. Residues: CASSLSGGVGNEQFF. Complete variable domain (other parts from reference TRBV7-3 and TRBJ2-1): GAGVSQTPSNKVTEKGKYVELRCDPISGHTALYWYRQSLGQGPEFLIYFQGTGAADDSGLPNDRFFAVRPEGSVSTLKIQRTERGDSAVYLCASSLSGGVGNEQFFGPGTRLTVL.